These 20 T cell receptor beta chains share one sample of origin, sequenced in a study of blood T cell repertoires in COVID-19. Clones were sequenced by immunoSEQ multiplex PCR, and TCRdb holds only the in-frame ones, with some missing. The sample consists of 150,000 to 200,000 clones, roughly 86% of them appearing once. Sequencing used peripheral blood. These receptors all come from a man aged 35-49 years with active or convalescent COVID-19.

The genes are TRBV5-1 and TRBJ1-5, with D maybe TRBD1 (5 bases). V gave up 0 bases and J gave up 0 bases, with 7 bases separating them. The CDR3 contains 15 residues. The germline V gene has CDR1 SGHRS and CDR2 YFSETQ. CDR3 sequence reads: CASSLAGGSNQPQHF. The CDR3 region has the DNA TGCGCCAGCAGCTTGGCCGGGGGTAGCAATCAGCCCCAGCATTTT.

DNA of the CDR3: TGTGCCAGCAGCAAAGGGGGGGACGAGCAGTACTTC. The encoded protein is CASSKGGDEQYF. V and J are TRBV7-8 and TRBJ2-7; D might be TRBD2 (7 bases). Between the trimmed V and J ends, which lost 5 bases and 5 bases, there was a span of 10 bases. Germline values: CDR1 SGHVS, CDR2 FQNEAQ. The CDR3 spans 12 residues.

This rearrangement joins TRBV9 to TRBJ2-2; no clear D. Germline assignment: CDR1 SGDLS and CDR2 YYNGEE. The CDR3 has 14 residues. V dropped 0 bases and J dropped 7 bases, with 10 bases sitting between them. CDR3 amino acids: CASSVDLVSGELFF. The CDR3 nucleotides are TGTGCCAGCAGCGTAGATCTAGTTAGCGGGGAGCTGTTTTTT.

The V and J genes are TRBV29-1 and TRBJ1-1; D possibly corresponds to TRBD1 (5 bases). Germline-derived CDR1 and CDR2 are SQVTM and ANQGSEA. V dropped 7 bases and J dropped 0 bases, with 15 bases sitting between them. CDR3 length: 14 amino acids. CDR3: CSGAGGGMNTEAFF. The CDR3 DNA sequence: TGCAGCGGAGCGGGGGGGGGAATGAACACTGAAGCTTTCTTT.

The rearrangement joins TRBV5-4 to TRBJ1-6, with D unclear. Germline CDR1 SGHNT, CDR2 YYREEE (reference sequence). This CDR3 comprises 15 residues. Between the trimmed V and J ends, which lost 4 bases and 10 bases, there was a span of 18 bases. CDR3 nucleotide sequence: TGTGCCAGCAGCCCCCCCGGGGTAAGAGTCTCACCCCTCCACTTT. It encodes CASSPPGVRVSPLHF. Complete variable domain (other parts from reference TRBV5-4 and TRBJ1-6): ETGVTQSPTHLIKTRGQQVTLRCSSQSGHNTVSWYQQALGQGPQFIFQYYREEENGRGNFPPRFSGLQFPNYSSELNVNALELDDSALYLCASSPPGVRVSPLHFGNGTRLTVT.

The chain carries TRBV7-8 and TRBJ2-7, with 9 positions matching TRBD1. CDR3 length: 13 residues. Germline V lookup: CDR1 SGHVS, CDR2 FQNEAQ. V was clipped by 6 bases and J by 11 bases; unmatched bases: 11. The CDR3 DNA reads as TGTGCCAGCAGTTCAAGCCGGGACAGGGAGAAGTACTTC. Translation: CASSSSRDREKYF.

J is TRBJ1-6 and V is TRBV11-2; 7 bases fit TRBD1. Germline CDR1 and CDR2: SGHAT and FQNNGV. Losses at the gene ends were 5 bases for V and 7 bases for J; bases not matched to a gene: 5. The CDR3 is 14 amino acids. CDR3 in amino acids: CASSPPGQNSPLHF. The CDR3 bases are TGTGCCAGCAGCCCTCCGGGACAGAATTCACCCCTCCACTTT.

The chain employs TRBV7-9 and TRBJ2-1; TRBD1 might be the D (5 bases). Trimming stripped 5 bases from V and 4 bases from J, with 9 bases between. CDR1 is SEHNR and CDR2 is FQNEAQ in the germline V gene (reference sequence). CDR3 length: 13 residues. Here the CDR3 reads CASSHDSYNEQFF. The CDR3 coding sequence is TGTGCCAGCAGCCATGACAGTTACAATGAGCAGTTCTTC.

V usage is TRBV30 and J usage is TRBJ1-1, with TRBD1 identical over 7 bases. Losses at the gene ends were 1 base for V and 1 base for J; bases not matched to a gene: 9. The germline CDR1 and CDR2 sequences are GTSNPN and SVGIG (reference sequence). The CDR3 has 16 amino acids. DNA of the CDR3: TGTGCCTGGAGTGGGCCAGGGGGGATTTCGAACACTGAAGCTTTCTTT. This encodes CAWSGPGGISNTEAFF.

J is TRBJ2-2 and V is TRBV10-3; TRBD2 might be the D (6 bases). The CDR3 spans 15 residues. Trimming cost V 6 bases and J 2 bases, with 13 bases left between them. CDR1 ENHRY and CDR2 SYGVKD come from the germline V gene. The CDR3, as DNA: TGTGCCATCAGCCCCGGGACTTTTAACACCGGGGAGCTGTTTTTT. Its translation: CAISPGTFNTGELFF.

J is TRBJ1-1 and V is TRBV5-1; no firm D call. This CDR3 has 13 residues. CDR1 and CDR2 (germline): SGHRS, YFSETQ. V lost 0 bases and J lost 3, with 6 bases in between. For the CDR3, the DNA is TGCGCCAGCAGCTTGGGCGGGGACACTGAAGCTTTCTTT. It codes for CASSLGGDTEAFF.

In its sample, this clone was seen a few times. V usage is TRBV6-5 and J usage is TRBJ1-6; D may be TRBD1 (6 bases). The CDR3 consists of 15 residues. V lost 11 bases, J lost 10 bases, and 24 bases lay in between. Germline-derived CDR1 and CDR2 are MNHEY and SVGAGI. DNA of the CDR3: TGTGCCGGGGCTTACCGGCAGCAGGGGAACTCACCCCTCCACTTT. It specifies CAGAYRQQGNSPLHF.

V gene TRBV28 combines with J gene TRBJ2-3; 11 bases map to TRBD2. The CDR3 consists of 15 residues. V gave up 6 bases and J gave up 6 bases; unmatched junction bases: 8. CDR1 is MDHEN, CDR2 SYDVKM, per germline. CDR3 nucleotides: TGTGCCAGCAGGTACGGGACTAGCGGTTTCGATACGCAGTATTTT. As protein: CASRYGTSGFDTQYF.

The V call is TRBV15, the J call TRBJ2-1; tentatively, D is TRBD1 (5 bases). The ends were cut back, 2 bases at V and 5 bases at J, with 22 bases in the middle. The CDR3 sequence is 18 residues long. Germline V gene lookup returns CDR1 LNHNV and CDR2 YYDKDF (reference sequence). The CDR3 loop reads CATSRHTSGILVHNEQFF. As DNA, the CDR3 is TGTGCCACCAGCAGACACACCTCAGGGATTTTAGTACACAATGAGCAGTTCTTC.

The rearrangement uses TRBV19 and TRBJ2-1; 7 bases are a match to TRBD1. V lost 5 bases to trimming and J lost 4 bases; unmatched junction nucleotides: 5. The CDR3 totals 14 residues. Germline values: CDR1 LNHDA, CDR2 SQIVND (reference sequence). The CDR3 nucleotides are TGTGCCAGTAGTTGGGGGACAGCTTACAATGAGCAGTTCTTC. Its protein product is CASSWGTAYNEQFF. Together with reference TRBV19 and TRBJ2-1, the CDR3 gives the full variable domain: DGGITQSPKYLFRKEGQNVTLSCEQNLNHDAMYWYRQDPGQGLRLIYYSQIVNDFQKGDIAEGYSVSREKKESFPLTVTSAQKNPTAFYLCASSWGTAYNEQFFGPGTRLTVL.

The rearrangement joins TRBV2 to TRBJ2-1, with TRBD2 matching over 14 bases. This CDR3 has 15 residues. V lost 6 bases and J lost 3; bases outside the gene matches: 1. Germline CDR1 and CDR2: SNHLY and FYNNEI. CDR3 DNA: TGTGCCAGCAGAGGGACTAGCGGGGGCTACAATGAGCAGTTCTTC. The encoded protein is CASRGTSGGYNEQFF.

This chain joins TRBV5-6 and TRBJ1-2; perhaps TRBD1 as D (5 bases). CDR1 is SGHDT and CDR2 is YYEEEE in the germline V gene. Deletions cut 1 base from V and 4 bases from J, with 8 bases between. This CDR3 is built from 13 residues. The CDR3 DNA follows: TGTGCCAGCAGCTTGTGGGGGGGCTATGGCTACACCTTC. Protein: CASSLWGGYGYTF. Supplemented by reference TRBV5-6 and TRBJ1-2, the full variable domain reads DAGVTQSPTHLIKTRGQQVTLRCSPKSGHDTVSWYQQALGQGPQFIFQYYEEEERQRGNFPDRFSGHQFPNYSSELNVNALLLGDSALYLCASSLWGGYGYTFGSGTRLTVV.

This clone was found a few times. The chain joins TRBV28 to TRBJ1-2; 10 nucleotides agree with TRBD1. Unmatched junction bases numbered 5, after V lost 3 bases and J lost 1 base. This CDR3 is 16 amino acids long. CDR1 and CDR2 (germline): MDHEN, SYDVKM. In DNA, the CDR3 is TGTGCCAGCAGTTTGGCCGGACAGGGGGTTAACTATGGCTACACCTTC. Translation: CASSLAGQGVNYGYTF.

The gene calls are TRBV28 and TRBJ1-1; D is uncertain. V dropped 7 bases and J dropped 5 bases, with 11 bases sitting between them. Per the germline V gene, CDR1 is MDHEN and CDR2 is SYDVKM. The CDR3 covers 12 residues. Here the CDR3 reads CASIDPLTEAFF. In nucleotides, the CDR3 is TGTGCCAGCATCGATCCGCTAACTGAAGCTTTCTTT.

The chain uses TRBV4-1 and TRBJ2-7; D is perhaps TRBD1 (5 bases). This CDR3 spans 15 amino acids. CDR1 and CDR2 (germline): MGHRA, YSYEKL. V was cut by 0 bases and J by 2 bases, with 11 bases left in between. The CDR3 reads CASSQDGALAYEQYF. In DNA form, the CDR3 reads TGCGCCAGCAGCCAAGATGGGGCATTGGCCTACGAGCAGTACTTC.